These 25 T cell receptor beta chains were sequenced from one sample in a study of blood T cells in healthy people across ages (dated by TCRdb to between 2014 and 2016). Library preparation used 5' RACE. Data came from an Illumina HiSeq 2500. The second PCR ran for roughly 6 to 11 cycles and used a J-beta primer mix along with a sample-barcoded 5' primer. TCRdb itself trimmed the public reads at Q25 with fastp, ran MiXCR and retained productive beta chains. Rows with a matching CDR3 protein are joined into one entry that keeps the most common DNA and genes. For this sample there are 1.5 million to 2 million distinct CDR3 sequences; 28% appear just once. Together, the top ten hold 7.7% of the sample. Sequencing was carried out using blood. Receptors were obtained from a woman aged 25 to 39 in good health.

This clonotype was seen only a few times. The gene calls are TRBV15 and TRBJ2-7; D possibly corresponds to TRBD2 (7 bases). This CDR3 spans 16 amino acids. Trimming took 1 base from V and 4 from J, leaving 17 bases between them. Germline V gives CDR1 LNHNV, CDR2 YYDKDF (reference sequence). This chain's CDR3 is CATSRGSGGRAYEQYF. For the CDR3, the DNA is TGTGCCACCAGCAGAGGGTCGGGGGGCCGAGCGTACGAGCAGTACTTC.

The CDR3 DNA reads TGTGCCAGCAGCTTAGGTTACAGGGGACGTAATTCACCCCTCCACTTT. This codes for CASSLGYRGRNSPLHF. The rearrangement uses TRBV7-2 and TRBJ1-6, with TRBD1 identical over 7 bases. J lost 6 bases, V lost 1 base, and 6 bases had no gene match. Germline V CDR1 and CDR2: SGHTA, FQGNSA. The CDR3 is 16 amino acids.

In this sample, this clonotype turned up a few times. This sequence joins TRBV30 and TRBJ2-6; possible D gene TRBD2, 5 bases. V was pared by 3 bases and J by 0 bases, with 18 bases between. The CDR3 length is 18 residues. CDR1 and CDR2 from the germline V gene are GTSNPN and SVGIG (reference sequence). The CDR3 nucleotides read TGTGCCTGGAGGAAAACCCTAGGCGGACTCTCTGGGGCCAACGTCCTGACTTTC. Translating it yields CAWRKTLGGLSGANVLTF.

Ten or more counts support this clonotype. The V call is TRBV7-3, the J call TRBJ2-1; 13 bases fit TRBD2. Germline CDR1 and CDR2: SGHTA and FQGTGA. V shed 5 bases, J shed 7 bases, and the junction held 8 bases outside the gene matches. The CDR3 is 16 residues long. This CDR3 is CASSTTSGGARNEQFF. The CDR3 DNA reads as TGTGCCAGCAGCACTACTAGCGGGGGGGCGCGTAATGAGCAGTTCTTC.

J is TRBJ2-3 and V is TRBV29-1, with D hard to call. This CDR3 comprises 12 residues. Germline lookup yields CDR1 SQVTM and CDR2 ANQGSEA. V lost 7 bases to trimming and J lost 3 bases, with 11 bases between them. CDR3 sequence (DNA): TGCAGCGCTTCCCCTCTGACAGATACGCAGTATTTT. Translated, it gives CSASPLTDTQYF.

The chain links TRBV6-2 or TRBV6-3 to TRBJ2-7; D possibly corresponds to TRBD2 (5 bases). Per germline, CDR1 MNHEY and CDR2 SVGEGT. This CDR3 is 16 amino acids long. With 5 bases removed from V and 2 bases from J, the gap between germline ends came to 19 bases. Here the CDR3 DNA reads TGTGCCAGCAGTCCAGGATTTTCGGGGAGAACCTACGAGCAGTACTTC. Translated: CASSPGFSGRTYEQYF.

This clonotype was picked up a small number of times. The chain employs TRBV7-2 and TRBJ1-5; TRBD1 aligns across 7 bases. CDR3 length: 14 residues. Per germline, CDR1 SGHTA and CDR2 FQGNSA. Losses at the gene ends were 2 bases for V and 7 bases for J; bases not matched to a gene: 5. CDR3 coding DNA: TGTGCCAGCAGCTTAAAACAGGGGCACCAGCCCCAGCATTTT. Translating it yields CASSLKQGHQPQHF.

This clonotype was seen a handful of times. The CDR3 DNA reads as TGCAGTGCCGCTGCTCCATCAACGCGCACAGATACGCAGTATTTT. Encoded protein: CSAAAPSTRTDTQYF. The V and J genes are TRBV20-1 and TRBJ2-3; D gene ambiguous. The germline V gene has CDR1 DFQATT and CDR2 SNEGSKA (reference sequence). The V end lost 6 bases, the J end lost 1 base, and 17 bases lay between the germline ends. The CDR3 has 15 amino acids.

This clonotype was counted a few times. V usage is TRBV5-1 and J usage is TRBJ2-5; tentative D call: TRBD2 (5 bases). In germline, CDR1 is SGHRS, CDR2 YFSETQ. V lost 1 base and J 5 bases, leaving 15 bases between the germline ends. CDR3 length equals 15 residues. The CDR3 loop is CASSLTTLGWETQYF. The DNA for the CDR3 is TGCGCCAGCAGCTTGACTACACTAGGTTGGGAGACCCAGTACTTC.

This clonotype has just a few counts. This chain's CDR3 is CSARDPSRGALSTQYF. CDR3 nucleotide sequence: TGCAGTGCTAGAGATCCCTCACGGGGGGCCCTCAGTACCCAGTACTTC. This chain connects TRBV20-1 to TRBJ2-7, with a possible D match to TRBD2 (7 bases). V lost 0 bases and J 10 bases, leaving 25 bases between the germline ends. This CDR3 has 16 residues. Germline V gene data show CDR1 as DFQATT and CDR2 as SNEGSKA (reference sequence).

Ten or more counts support this clonotype. V usage is TRBV29-1 and J usage is TRBJ2-7, with D unresolved. V was trimmed by 3 bases and J by 5 bases, leaving 11 bases between them. The CDR3 covers 12 residues. Per germline, CDR1 SQVTM and CDR2 ANQGSEA. CDR3 in DNA: TGCAGCGTTGACTGGGGTTTCGACGAGCAGTACTTC. Protein sequence: CSVDWGFDEQYF.

This chain connects TRBV12-3 or TRBV12-4 to TRBJ1-2; no clear D gene. The CDR3 runs to 13 residues. Between the trimmed V and J ends, which lost 5 bases and 7 bases, there was a span of 14 bases. This CDR3 reads CASSPGGRGGYTF. The CDR3 nucleotides read TGTGCCAGCAGTCCAGGCGGTCGGGGTGGCTACACCTTC.

This clonotype has a count of ten or more. The rearrangement links TRBV27 to TRBJ2-7; 14 nucleotides agree with TRBD2. This CDR3 spans 17 amino acids. Looked up from germline, CDR1 is MNHEY and CDR2 is SMNVEV (reference sequence). Trimming took 8 bases from V and 2 from J; bases not matched to a gene: 11. This CDR3 reads CASGSTRLAGGTYEQYF. Here the CDR3 DNA reads TGTGCCAGCGGGTCCACGAGACTAGCGGGAGGGACCTACGAGCAGTACTTC.

Comment on this clonotype: A read error is likely here: a far larger clone is one base away. This chain links TRBV12-3 or TRBV12-4 with TRBJ2-1; D is uncertain. Trimming stripped 5 bases from V and 10 bases from J, with 12 bases between. The CDR3 contains 12 residues. The CDR3 spells CASSLGLYEQFF. CDR3 DNA sequence: TGTGCCAGCAGTCTCGGGCTCTACGAGCAGTTCTTC.

This chain joins TRBV12-5 and TRBJ2-1; no clear D. The CDR3 contains 14 residues. Looked up from germline, CDR1 is LGHNT and CDR2 is FRNRAP. The germline V and J ends were trimmed by 0 bases and 5 bases, with 8 bases remaining between them. CDR3 coding DNA: TGTGCTAGTGGTTTGGTAGGTTTGAACAATGAGCAGTTCTTC. Encoded protein: CASGLVGLNNEQFF.

This clonotype occurred once. In DNA, the CDR3 is TGTGCCAGCACTCCGGGACAGGTCTACAATGAGCAGTTCTTC. Translation gives CASTPGQVYNEQFF. The chain couples TRBV12-3 or TRBV12-4 to TRBJ2-1; 8 nucleotides match TRBD1. This CDR3 comprises 14 residues. Losses at the gene ends were 7 bases for V and 3 bases for J; bases not matched to a gene: 5.

The rearrangement joins TRBV29-1 to TRBJ2-4; 7 positions agree with TRBD1. The CDR3 is 13 residues long. Germline trimming cut 4 bases from V and 1 base from J; bases unmatched to any gene: 1. CDR1 SQVTM and CDR2 ANQGSEA come from the germline V gene. The CDR3 DNA is TGCAGCGTTGCGGACAGGGCCAAAAACATTCAGTACTTC. Translated, it gives CSVADRAKNIQYF.

This chain uses TRBV7-2 with TRBJ2-2; the match to TRBD1 covers 7 bases. With V trimmed by 5 bases and J by 5 bases, 11 bases remained unmatched. This CDR3 is built from 16 residues. Germline loops: CDR1 SGHTA, CDR2 FQGNSA. This CDR3 reads CASSQQQGIRTGELFF. The CDR3 DNA sequence: TGTGCCAGCAGCCAGCAACAGGGGATCCGGACCGGGGAGCTGTTTTTT.

CDR3 bases: TGTGCCTGGAGTGTCGGCAACCACAGGGGACTGAACACTGAAGCTTTCTTT. It codes for CAWSVGNHRGLNTEAFF. The chain is built from TRBV30 and TRBJ1-1, with TRBD1 matching 7 bases. Germline-derived CDR1 and CDR2 are GTSNPN and SVGIG (reference sequence). CDR3 length equals 17 residues. V lost 0 bases and J lost 0; bases outside the gene matches: 10.

In regard to this clonotype: One end of the junction fails to match germline, which may point to a read error. The chain combines TRBV9 with TRBJ2-1, with unresolved D. The CDR3 contains 16 residues. The germline CDR1 and CDR2 sequences are SGDLS and YYNGEE. CDR3 sequence (DNA): TGTGCCAACAGCGTAGTTCCCCGCCAGAGCAACAATGAGCAGTTCTTC. It is translated as CANSVVPRQSNNEQFF.

This clonotype was seen a handful of times. A single base separates this from a much larger clone, so it may be a read error. The V call is TRBV29-1, the J call TRBJ2-7; D tentatively fits TRBD1 or TRBD2 (5 bases each). The CDR3 covers 12 residues. Germline CDR1 is SQVTM and CDR2 is ANQGSEA. The ends were cut back, 3 bases at V and 3 bases at J, with 9 bases in the middle. The CDR3 bases are TGCAGCGTTGACTGGGGGAGCTACGAGCAGTACTTC. Amino acids: CSVDWGSYEQYF.

This clonotype was seen more than once but under ten times. The J gene is TRBJ2-1, the V gene TRBV20-1, with 14 bases lining up with TRBD2. CDR1 and CDR2 from the germline V gene are DFQATT and SNEGSKA (reference sequence). V trimming: 4 bases; J trimming: 9 bases; junction bases outside the gene matches: 14. There are 17 residues in the CDR3. The CDR3 DNA reads TGCAGTGCTACAACCGACCATGGGACTAGCGGGAGATTTGAGCAGTTCTTC. It codes for CSATTDHGTSGRFEQFF.

V usage is TRBV12-3 or TRBV12-4 and J usage is TRBJ2-7, with a tentative D call TRBD1 (5 bases). Between the trimmed V and J ends, which lost 7 bases and 3 bases, there was a span of 16 bases. The CDR3 totals 14 residues. The CDR3 region has the DNA TGTGCCAGCACCTTAGGCAGGGAATTCTACGAGCAGTACTTC. Translation gives CASTLGREFYEQYF.

The chain is built from TRBV7-9 and TRBJ1-1, with unresolved D. The V end lost 6 bases, the J end lost 5 bases, and 7 bases lay between the germline ends. Germline CDR1 SEHNR, CDR2 FQNEAQ (reference sequence). The CDR3 loop spans 11 amino acids. CDR3: CASSLQTEAFF. CDR3 in DNA: TGTGCCAGCAGTTTGCAGACTGAAGCTTTCTTT.

This clonotype was recorded at least ten times. The CDR3 loop reads CSATPDSTDTQYF. CDR3 coding DNA: TGCAGTGCTACCCCAGACAGCACAGATACGCAGTATTTT. This chain uses TRBV20-1 with TRBJ2-3; D not certain. The V gene's germline CDR1 is DFQATT and CDR2 SNEGSKA (reference sequence). Trimming removed 4 bases at V and 0 bases at J, with 8 bases between. The CDR3 extends over 13 amino acids.